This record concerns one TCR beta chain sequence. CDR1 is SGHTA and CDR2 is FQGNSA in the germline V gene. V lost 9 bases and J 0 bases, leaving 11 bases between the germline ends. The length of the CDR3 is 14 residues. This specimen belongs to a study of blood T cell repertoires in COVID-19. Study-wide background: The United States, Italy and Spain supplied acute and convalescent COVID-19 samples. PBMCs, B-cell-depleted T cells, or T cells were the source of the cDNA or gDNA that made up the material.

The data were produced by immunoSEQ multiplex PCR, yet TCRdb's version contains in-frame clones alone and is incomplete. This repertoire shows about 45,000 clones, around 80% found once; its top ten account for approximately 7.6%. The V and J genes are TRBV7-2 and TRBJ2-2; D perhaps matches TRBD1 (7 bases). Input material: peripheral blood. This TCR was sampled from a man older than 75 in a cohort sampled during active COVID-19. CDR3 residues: CARGGTANTGELFF. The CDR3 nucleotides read TGTGCCAGAGGCGGGACAGCGAACACCGGGGAGCTGTTTTTT.